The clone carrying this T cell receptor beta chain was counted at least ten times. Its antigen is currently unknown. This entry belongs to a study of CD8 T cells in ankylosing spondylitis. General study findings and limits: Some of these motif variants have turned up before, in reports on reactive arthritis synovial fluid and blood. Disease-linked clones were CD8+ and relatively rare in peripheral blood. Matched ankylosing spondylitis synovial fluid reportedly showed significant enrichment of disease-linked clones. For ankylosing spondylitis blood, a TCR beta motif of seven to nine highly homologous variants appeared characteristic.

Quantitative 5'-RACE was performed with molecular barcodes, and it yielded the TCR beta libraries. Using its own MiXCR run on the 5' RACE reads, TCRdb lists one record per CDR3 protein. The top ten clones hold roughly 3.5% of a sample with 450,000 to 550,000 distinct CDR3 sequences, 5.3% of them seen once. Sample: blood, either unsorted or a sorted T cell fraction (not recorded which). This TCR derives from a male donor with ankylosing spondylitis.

In nucleotides, the CDR3 is TGTGCCAGCAGTCTGAACAGCGCCTCCTACGAGCAGTACTTC. Amino acids: CASSLNSASYEQYF. The chain recombines TRBV6-2 or TRBV6-3 with TRBJ2-7; no clear D. Trimming left V 5 bases short and J 0 bases short, with 11 bases between. Looked up from germline, CDR1 is MNHEY and CDR2 is SVGEGT. The length of the CDR3 is 14 residues.